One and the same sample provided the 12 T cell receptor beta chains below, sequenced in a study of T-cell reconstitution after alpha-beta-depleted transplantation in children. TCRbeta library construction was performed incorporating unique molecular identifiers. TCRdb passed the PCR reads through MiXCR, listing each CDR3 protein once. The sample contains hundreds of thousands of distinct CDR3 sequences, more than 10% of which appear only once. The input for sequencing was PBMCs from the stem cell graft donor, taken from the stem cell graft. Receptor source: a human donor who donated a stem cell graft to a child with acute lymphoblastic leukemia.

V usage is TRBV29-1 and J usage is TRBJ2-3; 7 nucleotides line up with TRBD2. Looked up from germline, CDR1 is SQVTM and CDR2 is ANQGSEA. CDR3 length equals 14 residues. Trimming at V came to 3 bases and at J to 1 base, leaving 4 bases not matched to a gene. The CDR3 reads CSVDLTSGTDTQYF. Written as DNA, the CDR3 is TGCAGCGTTGACCTCACTAGCGGCACAGATACGCAGTATTTT.

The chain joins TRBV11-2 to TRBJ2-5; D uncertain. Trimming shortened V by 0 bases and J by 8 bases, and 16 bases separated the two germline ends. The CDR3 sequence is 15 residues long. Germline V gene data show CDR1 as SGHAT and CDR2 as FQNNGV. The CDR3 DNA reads TGTGCCAGCAGCTTAGATCTATCCTCCTCTCGAACCCAGTACTTC. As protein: CASSLDLSSSRTQYF.

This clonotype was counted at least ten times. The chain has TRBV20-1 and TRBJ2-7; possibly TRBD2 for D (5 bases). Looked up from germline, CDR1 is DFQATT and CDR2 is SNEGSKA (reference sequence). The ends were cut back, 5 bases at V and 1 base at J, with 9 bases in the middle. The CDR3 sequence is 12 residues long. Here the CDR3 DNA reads TGCAGTGCTTTGGAGGTGTCCTACGAGCAGTACTTC. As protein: CSALEVSYEQYF.

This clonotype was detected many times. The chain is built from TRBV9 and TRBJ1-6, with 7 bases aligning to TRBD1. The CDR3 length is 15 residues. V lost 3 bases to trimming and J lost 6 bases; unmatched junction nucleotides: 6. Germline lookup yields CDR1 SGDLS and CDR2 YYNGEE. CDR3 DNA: TGTGCCAGCAGCGAACGACAGGGATTTAATTCACCCCTCCACTTT. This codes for CASSERQGFNSPLHF.

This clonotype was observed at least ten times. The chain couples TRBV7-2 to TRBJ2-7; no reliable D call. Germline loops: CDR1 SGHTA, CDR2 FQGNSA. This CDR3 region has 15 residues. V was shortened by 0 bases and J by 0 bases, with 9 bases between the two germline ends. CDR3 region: CASSLALAVSYEQYF. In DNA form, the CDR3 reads TGTGCCAGCAGCTTAGCCCTCGCAGTCTCCTACGAGCAGTACTTC.

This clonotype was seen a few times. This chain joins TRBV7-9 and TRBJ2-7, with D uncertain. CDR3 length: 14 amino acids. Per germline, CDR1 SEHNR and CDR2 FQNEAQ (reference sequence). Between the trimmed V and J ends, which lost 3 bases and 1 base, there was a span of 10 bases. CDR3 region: CASSFSGRSYEQYF. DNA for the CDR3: TGTGCCAGCAGCTTCTCTGGGCGGTCCTACGAGCAGTACTTC.

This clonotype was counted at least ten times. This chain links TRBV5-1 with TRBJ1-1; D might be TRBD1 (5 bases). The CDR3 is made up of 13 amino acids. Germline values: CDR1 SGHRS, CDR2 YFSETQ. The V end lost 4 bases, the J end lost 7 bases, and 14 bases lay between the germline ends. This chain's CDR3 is CASSPGGAGEAFF. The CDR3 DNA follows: TGCGCCAGCAGCCCGGGAGGGGCCGGTGAAGCTTTCTTT. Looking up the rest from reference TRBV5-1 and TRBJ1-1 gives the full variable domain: KAGVTQTPRYLIKTRGQQVTLSCSPISGHRSVSWYQQTPGQGLQFLFEYFSETQRNKGNFPGRFSGRQFSNSRSEMNVSTLELGDSALYLCASSPGGAGEAFFGQGTRLTVV.

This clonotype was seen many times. The CDR3 sequence: CASSQLNRGPNEKLFF. CDR3 sequence (DNA): TGCGCCAGCAGCCAACTTAACAGGGGCCCGAATGAAAAACTGTTTTTT. The chain recombines TRBV4-3 with TRBJ1-4; 7 bases match TRBD1. The CDR3 extends over 16 amino acids. V lost 2 bases, J lost 5 bases, and 8 bases stayed unmatched. Germline CDR1 LGHNA, CDR2 YSLEER.

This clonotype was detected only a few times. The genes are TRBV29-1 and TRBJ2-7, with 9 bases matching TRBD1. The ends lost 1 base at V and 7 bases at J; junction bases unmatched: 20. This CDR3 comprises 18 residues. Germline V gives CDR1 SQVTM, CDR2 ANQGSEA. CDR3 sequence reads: CSVEGIPIAGRDRDEQYF. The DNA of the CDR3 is TGCAGCGTTGAAGGGATTCCCATCGCGGGCCGGGACAGGGATGAGCAGTACTTC.

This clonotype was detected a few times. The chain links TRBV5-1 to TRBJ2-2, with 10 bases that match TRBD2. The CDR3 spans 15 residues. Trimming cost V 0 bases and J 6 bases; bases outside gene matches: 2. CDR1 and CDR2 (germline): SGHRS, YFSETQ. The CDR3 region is CASSLALAGAGELFF. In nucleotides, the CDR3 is TGCGCCAGCAGCTTGGCTCTAGCGGGAGCCGGGGAGCTGTTTTTT.

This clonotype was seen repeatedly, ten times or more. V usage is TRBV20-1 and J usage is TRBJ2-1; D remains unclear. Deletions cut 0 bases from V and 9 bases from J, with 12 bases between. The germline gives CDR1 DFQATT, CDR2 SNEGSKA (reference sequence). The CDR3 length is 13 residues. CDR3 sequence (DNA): TGCAGTGCTAGAGATGGCAGTCTCGGTGAGCAGTTCTTC. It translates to CSARDGSLGEQFF.

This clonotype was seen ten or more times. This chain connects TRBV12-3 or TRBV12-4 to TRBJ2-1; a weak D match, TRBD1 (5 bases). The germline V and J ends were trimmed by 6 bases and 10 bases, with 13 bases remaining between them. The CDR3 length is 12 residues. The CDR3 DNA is TGTGCCAGCAGCCAAGACAGATCCGAGCAGTTCTTC. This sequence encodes CASSQDRSEQFF.